These 11 T cell receptor beta chains were all obtained from the same sample, sequenced in a study of blood T cell repertoires in COVID-19. TCRdb's table, derived via immunoSEQ multiplex PCR, lists solely in-frame clones and lacks some. The data contain about 69,000 clones, roughly 79% of them singletons. Material for sequencing was peripheral blood. These receptors were taken from a man aged 60 to 69 with acute or convalescent COVID-19.

The chain has TRBV19 and TRBJ1-5, with D tentatively TRBD1 (5 bases). CDR1 and CDR2 (germline): LNHDA, SQIVND (reference sequence). The V gene lost 1 base and the J gene lost 0 bases, with 7 bases spanning the gap. CDR3 length equals 15 residues. The CDR3 nucleotides are TGTGCCAGTAGTATAGTCAGGGATAGCAATCAGCCCCAGCATTTT. Translated, it gives CASSIVRDSNQPQHF. The whole variable domain, filled in from reference TRBV19 and TRBJ1-5, reads DGGITQSPKYLFRKEGQNVTLSCEQNLNHDAMYWYRQDPGQGLRLIYYSQIVNDFQKGDIAEGYSVSREKKESFPLTVTSAQKNPTAFYLCASSIVRDSNQPQHFGDGTRLSIL.

The chain couples TRBV5-1 to TRBJ2-6, with D possibly matching TRBD2 (5 bases). The CDR3 has 16 amino acids. The V end was cut by 3 bases, the J end by 6 bases, with 16 bases between. The germline gives CDR1 SGHRS, CDR2 YFSETQ. In DNA, the CDR3 is TGCGCCAGCAGCTCCTTTTCGGAGGATCTGGCCAACGTCCTGACTTTC. It yields the protein CASSSFSEDLANVLTF.

This chain joins TRBV4-2 and TRBJ1-6; a weak D match, TRBD1 (5 bases). CDR1 LGHNA and CDR2 YNFKEQ come from the germline V gene. V lost 1 base to trimming and J lost 7 bases, with 8 bases between them. The CDR3 contains 14 residues. The DNA for the CDR3 is TGTGCCAGCAGCCAAGCACAGGAGAATTCACCCCTCCACTTT. Residues: CASSQAQENSPLHF.

The chain joins TRBV4-1 to TRBJ2-5; D is uncertain. The CDR3 spans 13 residues. V was trimmed by 4 bases and J by 0 bases, leaving 6 bases between them. The germline gives CDR1 MGHRA, CDR2 YSYEKL. CDR3 sequence (DNA): TGCGCCAGCAGCCCCGGAGACCAAGAGACCCAGTACTTC. Translated: CASSPGDQETQYF.

The chain combines TRBV5-4 with TRBJ1-1, with TRBD1 matching over 9 bases. Germline V gene lookup returns CDR1 SGHNT and CDR2 YYREEE (reference sequence). The V and J ends lost 4 bases and 6 bases, in that order; junction bases with no gene match: 10. CDR3 size: 15 residues. The CDR3 nucleotides are TGTGCCAGCAGCACTTGGACAGGGGACAAGTCTGAAGCTTTCTTT. Residues: CASSTWTGDKSEAFF.

The rearrangement joins TRBV11-3 to TRBJ1-1; tentative D call: TRBD1 (5 bases). This CDR3 region has 13 residues. From germline, CDR1 is SGHNT and CDR2 YENEEA. Trimming took 5 bases from V and 1 from J, leaving 8 bases between them. The CDR3 nucleotides are TGTGCCAGCAGCGGTGGACAGAACACTGAAGCTTTCTTT. This sequence encodes CASSGGQNTEAFF.

The CDR3 loop is CASSLTGGLSYNEQFF. As DNA, the CDR3 is TGTGCCAGCAGTCTAACCGGGGGACTCTCCTACAATGAGCAGTTCTTC. This rearrangement joins TRBV27 to TRBJ2-1, with a weak D call TRBD2 (6 bases). Trimming took off 5 bases at V and 0 bases at J, with 14 bases between the two ends. The CDR3 sequence is 16 residues long. Looked up from germline, CDR1 is MNHEY and CDR2 is SMNVEV (reference sequence).

This chain joins TRBV6-2 or TRBV6-3 and TRBJ1-5; 10 nucleotides agree with TRBD1. V shed 5 bases, J shed 2 bases, and the junction held 9 bases outside the gene matches. Germline assignment: CDR1 MNHEY and CDR2 SVGEGT. This CDR3 is 17 amino acids long. The CDR3 DNA is TGTGCCAGCAGTCGGACAGGGGGAGGTAGTGGCAATCAGCCCCAGCATTTT. Translating it yields CASSRTGGGSGNQPQHF.

The chain employs TRBV7-8 and TRBJ2-1, with D hard to call. The CDR3 loop spans 16 amino acids. The V end was cut by 2 bases, the J end by 6 bases, with 17 bases between. The germline gives CDR1 SGHVS, CDR2 FQNEAQ. The CDR3 region is CASSLYPRSILNEQFF. In nucleotides, the CDR3 is TGTGCCAGCAGCTTATATCCCAGGTCTATCCTCAATGAGCAGTTCTTC.

This clone was seen a single time. This rearrangement joins TRBV6-5 to TRBJ1-2, with 8 bases aligning to TRBD1. Unmatched junction bases numbered 10, after V lost 5 bases and J lost 8 bases. Germline V gene sequence: CDR1 MNHEY, CDR2 SVGAGI. CDR3 size: 14 residues. The CDR3 spells CASSPHGQGYGYTF. The CDR3 DNA sequence: TGTGCCAGCAGTCCCCACGGACAGGGCTACGGCTACACCTTC.

There are a few counts of this clone. This rearrangement joins TRBV6-1 to TRBJ1-4; D is unclear. The CDR3 is 14 residues long. CDR1 and CDR2 (germline): MNHNS, SASEGT. V shed 3 bases and J shed 8 bases, with 13 bases lying between them. CDR3 nucleotides: TGTGCCAGCAGTGAGGGAGGTTCGGGGGAAAAACTGTTTTTT. Protein product: CASSEGGSGEKLFF.